These 17 T cell receptor beta chains were all obtained from the same sample, sequenced in a study of lymphopenia after photon versus proton radiotherapy. Clones were sequenced by immunoSEQ multiplex PCR, and TCRdb holds only the in-frame ones, with some missing. The table includes some 55,000 clones, roughly 86% detected once. This material consisted of peripheral blood, taken from a patient treated with photon-based radiotherapy. The source is a man between 40 and 49 years old with gastric cancer.

The rearrangement uses TRBV18 and TRBJ1-5; D gene unclear. Trimming pared 1 base from V and 4 bases from J, leaving 5 bases between. Germline V gene sequence: CDR1 KGHSH, CDR2 LQKENI. The CDR3 is made up of 13 amino acids. DNA of the CDR3: TGTGCCAGCTCACCACAAGAAAATCAGCCCCAGCATTTT. Translating it yields CASSPQENQPQHF.

The rearrangement uses TRBV10-3 and TRBJ2-7, with 8 bases lining up with TRBD1. Germline V gene sequence: CDR1 ENHRY, CDR2 SYGVKD. The CDR3 covers 14 residues. Trimming at V came to 6 bases and at J to 7 bases, leaving 11 bases not matched to a gene. CDR3 amino acids: CAISQGTGRGEQYF. The CDR3 DNA reads as TGTGCCATCAGCCAAGGGACAGGCCGAGGGGAGCAGTACTTC.

This chain uses TRBV10-3 with TRBJ2-2; 11 positions match TRBD1. The ends lost 2 bases at V and 2 bases at J; junction bases unmatched: 1. CDR1 is ENHRY and CDR2 is SYGVKD in the germline V gene. The CDR3 extends over 16 amino acids. The chain's CDR3 is CAISEGTGGNTGELFF. The CDR3 region has the DNA TGTGCCATCAGTGAGGGGACAGGGGGTAACACCGGGGAGCTGTTTTTT.

V usage is TRBV7-2 and J usage is TRBJ2-7, with D hard to call. V shed 2 bases and J shed 4 bases, with 9 bases lying between them. Germline CDR1 reads SGHTA; CDR2 reads FQGNSA. The CDR3 consists of 13 residues. Here the CDR3 reads CASSLRMGYEQYF. In DNA, the CDR3 is TGTGCCAGCAGCTTACGGATGGGGTACGAGCAGTACTTC.

The V gene is TRBV7-2, the J gene TRBJ2-1; tentative D call: TRBD1 (5 bases). The germline V and J ends were trimmed by 5 bases and 10 bases, with 18 bases remaining between them. Germline V gives CDR1 SGHTA, CDR2 FQGNSA. This CDR3 comprises 14 residues. The CDR3 is CASSITPGSVEQFF. CDR3 nucleotides: TGTGCCAGCAGCATTACCCCAGGGTCTGTGGAGCAGTTCTTC.

The V gene is TRBV2, the J gene TRBJ1-4, with TRBD1 matching 7 bases. The V gene's germline CDR1 is SNHLY and CDR2 FYNNEI. V lost 4 bases and J lost 6; bases outside the gene matches: 5. The CDR3 sequence is 14 residues long. CDR3 sequence reads: CASSGGTADEKLFF. CDR3 nucleotides: TGTGCCAGCAGTGGCGGGACAGCTGATGAAAAACTGTTTTTT.

The J gene is TRBJ2-1, the V gene TRBV5-4; 9 bases line up with TRBD2. This CDR3 has 17 amino acids. After removal of 4 bases from V and 0 bases from J, the junction contained 8 bases not matched to a gene. The V gene's germline CDR1 is SGHNT and CDR2 YYREEE (reference sequence). CDR3 amino acids: CASSHAGGFSSYNEQFF. Here the CDR3 DNA reads TGTGCCAGCAGCCACGCGGGGGGGTTCAGCTCCTACAATGAGCAGTTCTTC.

On this clone: Within the sample, other DNA sequences also encode this same CDR3. The chain has TRBV7-9 and TRBJ1-1, with a tentative D call TRBD1 (5 bases). The germline V and J ends were trimmed by 3 bases and 0 bases, with 5 bases remaining between them. CDR3 size: 13 residues. Germline CDR1 reads SEHNR; CDR2 reads FQNEAQ (reference sequence). DNA of the CDR3: TGTGCCAGCAGCTTGGACATGAACACTGAAGCTTTCTTT. Translation: CASSLDMNTEAFF.

The chain joins TRBV11-2 to TRBJ2-6, with D maybe TRBD2 (6 bases). Germline V gene sequence: CDR1 SGHAT, CDR2 FQNNGV. The CDR3 consists of 18 residues. Trimming cost V 1 base and J 0 bases, with 13 bases left between them. The CDR3 is CASSLGRGDHSGANVLTF. The CDR3 DNA is TGTGCCAGCAGCTTAGGGCGGGGTGACCACTCTGGGGCCAACGTCCTGACTTTC. The full variable domain, with the rest looked up from reference TRBV11-2 and TRBJ2-6, is EAGVAQSPRYKIIEKRQSVAFWCNPISGHATLYWYQQILGQGPKLLIQFQNNGVVDDSQLPKDRFSAERLKGVDSTLKIQPAKLEDSAVYLCASSLGRGDHSGANVLTFGAGSRLTVL.

V and J are TRBV30 and TRBJ2-5; tentative D call: TRBD2 (5 bases). The CDR3 loop spans 15 amino acids. V was trimmed by 1 base and J by 4 bases, leaving 16 bases between them. CDR1 GTSNPN and CDR2 SVGIG come from the germline V gene (reference sequence). The CDR3 sequence is CAWSAGLRVGETQYF. DNA for the CDR3: TGTGCCTGGAGTGCCGGCCTGAGGGTAGGAGAGACCCAGTACTTC.

V gene TRBV11-2 combines with J gene TRBJ2-1, with 7 bases aligning to TRBD2. Germline assignment: CDR1 SGHAT and CDR2 FQNNGV. V dropped 5 bases and J dropped 7; count of bases not matched to a gene: 8. The CDR3 runs 14 residues. The CDR3 region is CASSRQGAGNEQFF. The CDR3 DNA sequence: TGTGCCAGCAGCCGCCAGGGAGCGGGGAATGAGCAGTTCTTC.

Turning to this clone: Other DNA sequences in this specimen translate into the identical CDR3. This sequence joins TRBV15 and TRBJ1-6; D gene uncertain. Germline V gene lookup returns CDR1 LNHNV and CDR2 YYDKDF (reference sequence). This CDR3 comprises 12 residues. V was cut by 4 bases and J by 7 bases, with 5 bases left in between. CDR3: CATSKENSPLHF. The CDR3 DNA reads TGTGCCACCAGCAAGGAGAATTCACCCCTCCACTTT. The full variable domain, rest sourced from reference TRBV15 and TRBJ1-6, is DAMVIQNPRYQVTQFGKPVTLSCSQTLNHNVMYWYQQKSSQAPKLLFHYYDKDFNNEADTPDNFQSRRPNTSFCFLDIRSPGLGDTAMYLCATSKENSPLHFGNGTRLTVT.

V and J are TRBV5-8 and TRBJ2-7; D may be TRBD2 (6 bases). Per germline, CDR1 SGHTS and CDR2 YDEGEE. V was shortened by 7 bases and J by 9 bases, with 23 bases between the two germline ends. The CDR3 totals 14 residues. The CDR3 bases are TGTGCCAGCCGCCTACAGGATTTATCGACTAGGCAGTACTTC. Protein: CASRLQDLSTRQYF.

V is TRBV6-1 and J is TRBJ2-7, with D perhaps matching TRBD1 (5 bases). The V end lost 7 bases, the J end lost 1 base, and 8 bases lay between the germline ends. The germline V gene encodes CDR1 MNHNS and CDR2 SASEGT. This CDR3 has 12 residues. The CDR3 sequence is CASTRVSYEQYF. CDR3 nucleotides: TGTGCCAGCACCAGGGTTTCCTACGAGCAGTACTTC.

The chain recombines TRBV5-1 with TRBJ1-2, with TRBD1 identical over 7 bases. Trimming at V came to 0 bases and at J to 7 bases, leaving 6 bases not matched to a gene. The CDR3 is made up of 14 amino acids. CDR1 is SGHRS, CDR2 YFSETQ, per germline. The CDR3 DNA reads TGCGCCAGCAGCTTGGACAGGGGAGCTAGTGGCTACACCTTC. It yields the protein CASSLDRGASGYTF.

This chain uses TRBV6-6 with TRBJ2-1, with TRBD1 as a possible D gene (6 bases). The V end lost 5 bases, the J end lost 3 bases, and 11 bases lay between the germline ends. The CDR3 consists of 14 residues. Germline V gene lookup returns CDR1 MNHNY and CDR2 SVGAGI (reference sequence). The DNA for the CDR3 is TGTGCCAGCAGTGACCCGGACAGCTACAATGAGCAGTTCTTC. Encoded protein: CASSDPDSYNEQFF.

This clone was detected once. This chain links TRBV10-3 with TRBJ2-2, with D possibly being TRBD1 (6 bases). CDR3 length: 15 amino acids. The germline V and J ends were trimmed by 7 bases and 1 base, with 13 bases remaining between them. CDR1 and CDR2 from the germline V gene are ENHRY and SYGVKD. The CDR3 reads CAITRGGKNTGELFF. The CDR3 coding sequence is TGTGCCATCACCCGAGGGGGAAAGAACACCGGGGAGCTGTTTTTT.